This T cell receptor beta chain was retrieved from a study of CD8 T cells in Susac syndrome. This CDR3 spans 13 amino acids. Trimming left V 4 bases short and J 0 bases short, with 9 bases between. The germline gives CDR1 GTSNPN, CDR2 SVGIG (reference sequence). This clonotype was picked up one time. Random hexamers were used to reverse transcribe the RNA input (about 0.45 to 1 ug). Amplification of TCR beta CDR3 spanned 54 Vbeta and 13 Jbeta via immunoSEQ multiplex PCR. TCRdb itself ran the immunoSEQ multiplex PCR reads through MiXCR, one entry per CDR3 protein. The sample holds fewer than 200,000 distinct CDR3 sequences, approximately 96% seen once. The multiple sclerosis control group comprised treatment-naive patients with stable or active relapsing-remitting disease.

The receptor comes from a human donor with multiple sclerosis. The rearrangement uses TRBV30 and TRBJ1-1; perhaps TRBD1 as D (6 bases). Sequencing used CD8+ T cells from PBMCs. The chain's CDR3 is CAWNQGMNTEAFF. Here the CDR3 DNA reads TGTGCCTGGAATCAGGGGATGAACACTGAAGCTTTCTTT.